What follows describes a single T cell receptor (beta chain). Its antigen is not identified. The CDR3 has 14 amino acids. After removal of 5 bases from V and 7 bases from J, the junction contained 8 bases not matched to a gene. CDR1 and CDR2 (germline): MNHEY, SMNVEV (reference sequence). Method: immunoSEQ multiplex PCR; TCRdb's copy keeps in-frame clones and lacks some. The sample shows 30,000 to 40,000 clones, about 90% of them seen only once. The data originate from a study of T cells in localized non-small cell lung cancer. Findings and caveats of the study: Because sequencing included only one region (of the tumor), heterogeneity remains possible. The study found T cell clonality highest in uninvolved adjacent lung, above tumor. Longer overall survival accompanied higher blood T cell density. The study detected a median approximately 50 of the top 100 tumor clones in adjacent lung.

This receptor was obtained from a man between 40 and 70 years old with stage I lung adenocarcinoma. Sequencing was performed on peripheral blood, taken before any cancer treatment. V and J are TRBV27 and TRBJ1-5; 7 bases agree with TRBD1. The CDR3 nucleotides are TGTGCCAGCAGTGCGACAGGGCGGTGGCAGCCCCAGCATTTT. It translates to CASSATGRWQPQHF.